The source of this T cell receptor beta chain is a study of T cells in Graves' hyperthyroidism and ophthalmopathy. The diagnoses drew upon clinical symptoms, serum thyroxine and TRAb, thyroid ultrasound and orbital computed tomography. The PBMCs studied were ones that came from 10 ml fresh peripheral blood. Germline loops: CDR1 DFQATT, CDR2 SNEGSKA (reference sequence). Trimming took 6 bases from V and 4 from J, leaving 6 bases between them. The CDR3 covers 11 residues. Regions amplified from RNA transcripts were the TCR beta CDR3 regions. The HTBI primer set drove a first-round RT-PCR of the TCR CDR3. One entry per CDR3 protein, called by TCRdb with MiXCR from the multiplex PCR reads. The profile covers hundreds of thousands of distinct CDR3 sequences, with 15% to 20% appearing a single time and 3.8% taken by the ten largest.

The genes are TRBV20-1 and TRBJ1-4; no firm D call. This clonotype was obtained from a woman in her twenties or thirties with Graves' hyperthyroidism. The sequencing sample was made of blood. The CDR3 nucleotides read TGCAGTGCGCCCCTTAATGAAAAACTGTTTTTT. This gives the protein CSAPLNEKLFF.